This T cell receptor beta chain originates from a study of blood T cell repertoires in COVID-19. This clone was counted a few times. Data came from immunoSEQ multiplex PCR; TCRdb stores just in-frame clones and leaves some out. In the table there are 150,000 to 200,000 clones, about 81% of which are singletons. The CDR3 covers 14 residues. Looked up from germline, CDR1 is LNHNV and CDR2 is YYDKDF (reference sequence). V lost 6 bases, J lost 0 bases, and 12 bases lay in between. Sequenced material: peripheral blood. This clonotype was obtained from a woman older than 75 with COVID-19, enrolled during active disease. The chain uses TRBV15 and TRBJ2-7, with TRBD1 as a possible D gene (6 bases). CDR3 in DNA: TGTGCCACCAGGGCGCCAGGGGCCTCCTACGAGCAGTACTTC. As protein: CATRAPGASYEQYF. Full variable domain (remainder filled in from reference TRBV15 and TRBJ2-7): DAMVIQNPRYQVTQFGKPVTLSCSQTLNHNVMYWYQQKSSQAPKLLFHYYDKDFNNEADTPDNFQSRRPNTSFCFLDIRSPGLGDTAMYLCATRAPGASYEQYFGPGTRLTVT.